There are a few counts of the clone carrying this T cell receptor beta chain. Antigen specificity is unknown. Germline V gives CDR1 SGHNT, CDR2 YYREEE (reference sequence). The V gene end was trimmed by 0 bases and the J gene end by 3 bases; junction bases not matched to a gene: 3. The CDR3 totals 14 residues. These data belong to a study of cytomegalovirus exposure and HLA in healthy donors. Looking at the study overall: Researchers previously reported finding some 110 million unique TCR beta sequences from about 170 million T cells. Of roughly 360 genotyped donors, more than 65% grouped in the Caucasian-associated ancestry cluster. Study outcomes and limitations: CMV serostatus was the sole immune exposure information available.

PCR primers comprised 60 Vbeta and 13 Jbeta primers. Here immunoSEQ multiplex PCR was the method, and the copy in TCRdb shows in-frame clones only, minus some. The table has 70,000 or so clones, less than 80% seen once; the top ten hold about 3%. The sample comprised PBMCs. The V call is TRBV5-4, the J call TRBJ2-7, with 7 positions matching TRBD1. This clonotype originated in a woman in her forties or fifties in good health and CMV-seronegative. CDR3 in amino acids: CASSLVDRSYEQYF. The CDR3 bases are TGTGCCAGCAGCTTGGTGGACAGGAGCTACGAGCAGTACTTC.